These 20 T cell receptor beta chains share one sample of origin, sequenced in a study of beta chain features in type 1 diabetes. Expressed TCRB transcripts were sequenced after all isolated RNA was converted to cDNA. This table comes from immunoSEQ multiplex PCR, and its TCRdb copy is limited to in-frame clones, with some not included. The data hold 640,000 or so clones, with around an eighth observed a single time. Their antigens remain unidentified. Study findings and constraints: Researchers report that Type 1 diabetes patients had moderately but significantly shorter TCRB CDR3s across all four CD4+ subsets.

The sequencing sample was made of naive CD4+ T cells from blood. Source of these receptors: a man younger than 35 with type 1 diabetes.

The chain is built from TRBV19 and TRBJ2-7; 11 bases fit TRBD1. Germline values: CDR1 LNHDA, CDR2 SQIVND (reference sequence). The V segment lost 3 bases and the J segment 2 bases; nucleotides outside the gene matches: 9. There are 17 residues in the CDR3. CDR3 bases: TGTGCCAGTAGTATGGAGGACAGGGGGCTATCGGCCTACGAGCAGTACTTC. Translated, it gives CASSMEDRGLSAYEQYF.

Only a few counts were recorded for this clone. V is TRBV28 and J is TRBJ2-1; D possibly uses TRBD1 or TRBD2 (5 bases each). CDR3 length: 15 amino acids. Germline V gene data show CDR1 as MDHEN and CDR2 as SYDVKM. The V gene lost 2 bases and the J gene lost 5 bases, with 13 bases spanning the gap. CDR3 in amino acids: CASSLGSQGDNEQFF. The CDR3 nucleotides are TGTGCCAGCAGTTTAGGTTCGCAGGGAGACAATGAGCAGTTCTTC.

The rearrangement links TRBV30 to TRBJ2-7, with 7 nucleotides matching TRBD2. Trimming removed 4 bases from V and 3 bases from J; junction bases left unmatched: 6. This CDR3 is 13 amino acids long. Germline lookup yields CDR1 GTSNPN and CDR2 SVGIG (reference sequence). DNA of the CDR3: TGTGCCTGGAAGTGGGGAGGGTACTACGAGCAGTACTTC. Amino acids: CAWKWGGYYEQYF.

This rearrangement joins TRBV30 to TRBJ1-4, with D possibly TRBD1 on 5 matching bases. The CDR3 contains 13 residues. V lost 7 bases, J lost 8 bases, and 17 bases lay in between. Germline CDR1 reads GTSNPN; CDR2 reads SVGIG (reference sequence). CDR3 in amino acids: CASSGPLGEKLFF. The CDR3 DNA reads as TGTGCCTCCTCAGGGCCCTTAGGAGAAAAACTGTTTTTT.

This clone was counted a few times. The J gene is TRBJ2-6, the V gene TRBV19; no clear D gene. CDR1 LNHDA and CDR2 SQIVND come from the germline V gene (reference sequence). The ends were cut back, 6 bases at V and 2 bases at J, with 11 bases in the middle. The CDR3 length is 15 residues. CDR3 coding DNA: TGTGCCAGTAGCCCCCTGCCCGCTGGGGCCAACGTCCTGACTTTC. Amino acid sequence: CASSPLPAGANVLTF.

This clone appeared a few times. DNA of the CDR3: TGTGCCAGCTCACCAAGGAGACAGGGGGCTAGTTTTGGTTACACTGAAGCTTTCTTT. Translation: CASSPRRQGASFGYTEAFF. The gene calls are TRBV18 and TRBJ1-1, with TRBD1 matching over 10 bases. The germline CDR1 and CDR2 sequences are KGHSH and LQKENI. V lost 2 bases and J lost 3; bases outside the gene matches: 15. This CDR3 comprises 19 residues. The full variable domain, its missing parts supplied by reference TRBV18 and TRBJ1-1, is NAGVMQNPRHLVRRRGQEARLRCSPMKGHSHVYWYRQLPEEGLKFMVYLQKENIIDESGMPKERFSAEFPKEGPSILRIQQVVRGDSAAYFCASSPRRQGASFGYTEAFFGQGTRLTVV.

This clone was seen only a few times. The gene calls are TRBV9 and TRBJ1-1; 10 nucleotides line up with TRBD1. Unmatched junction bases numbered 5, after V lost 3 bases and J lost 0 bases. This CDR3 has 16 amino acids. Germline assignment: CDR1 SGDLS and CDR2 YYNGEE. CDR3 sequence (DNA): TGTGCCAGCAGCGCACGACAGGGGGCTATGAACACTGAAGCTTTCTTT. It is translated as CASSARQGAMNTEAFF.

This clone appeared a few times. The chain couples TRBV29-1 to TRBJ1-2; D possibly corresponds to TRBD1 (5 bases). Germline CDR1 reads SQVTM; CDR2 reads ANQGSEA. The V and J ends lost 0 bases and 4 bases respectively, with 18 bases between them. The CDR3 spans 16 residues. The CDR3 region is CSVEDLPVGQPYGYTF. The CDR3 DNA is TGCAGCGTTGAAGATCTCCCCGTGGGGCAGCCCTATGGCTACACCTTC.

There are a few counts of this clone. The CDR3, as DNA: TGTGCCAGCAGTGATATACAGGGGGCGAGGGAGACCCAGTACTTC. Residues: CASSDIQGARETQYF. The V call is TRBV2, the J call TRBJ2-5; 9 nucleotides line up with TRBD1. Trimming took 3 bases from V and 5 from J; bases not matched to a gene: 7. CDR1 is SNHLY, CDR2 FYNNEI, per germline. This CDR3 has 15 residues.

The chain recombines TRBV9 with TRBJ2-7; TRBD1 agrees at 9 bases. Germline-derived CDR1 and CDR2 are SGDLS and YYNGEE. Losses at the gene ends were 2 bases for V and 1 base for J; bases not matched to a gene: 4. The CDR3 is made up of 15 amino acids. The CDR3 DNA reads as TGTGCCAGCAGCGTCGGACAGGGGCGTTCCTACGAGCAGTACTTC. Translating it yields CASSVGQGRSYEQYF.

This chain uses TRBV2 with TRBJ1-1; TRBD1 matches 7 bases. Germline V lookup: CDR1 SNHLY, CDR2 FYNNEI. This CDR3 spans 16 amino acids. The V segment lost 6 bases and the J segment 2 bases; nucleotides outside the gene matches: 12. The CDR3 protein is CASRGLDRVPNTEAFF. The CDR3 DNA sequence: TGTGCCAGCAGGGGGTTAGACAGGGTCCCCAACACTGAAGCTTTCTTT.

This clone was seen a few times. The rearrangement joins TRBV9 to TRBJ1-6; D is ambiguous. Looked up from germline, CDR1 is SGDLS and CDR2 is YYNGEE. Trimming stripped 0 bases from V and 9 bases from J, with 13 bases between. The CDR3 sequence is 15 residues long. CDR3: CASSVGAPAGSPLHF. CDR3 bases: TGTGCCAGCAGCGTAGGTGCGCCCGCGGGTTCACCCCTCCACTTT.

The V and J genes are TRBV10-3 and TRBJ2-3; D remains unclear. The CDR3 consists of 12 residues. Looked up from germline, CDR1 is ENHRY and CDR2 is SYGVKD. V gave up 8 bases and J gave up 1 base, with 7 bases separating them. The CDR3 sequence is CAIALGTDTQYF. CDR3 DNA: TGTGCCATCGCCCTGGGCACAGATACGCAGTATTTT.

The chain combines TRBV14 with TRBJ2-3; 9 bases fit TRBD2. The length of the CDR3 is 16 residues. V gave up 0 bases and J gave up 5 bases; unmatched junction bases: 6. The germline V gene has CDR1 SGHDN and CDR2 FVKESK. CDR3 DNA: TGTGCCAGCAGCCAAGATTTAGCGGGGGTAGGAGATACGCAGTATTTT. Its translation: CASSQDLAGVGDTQYF.

This clone was seen more than once but under ten times. The gene calls are TRBV5-4 and TRBJ2-1; TRBD2 agrees at 8 bases. Trimming took 0 bases from V and 3 from J; bases not matched to a gene: 2. Germline CDR1 SGHNT, CDR2 YYREEE (reference sequence). The CDR3 totals 15 residues. CDR3 sequence (DNA): TGTGCCAGCAGCTTGGGCCTAGCGGGCTACAATGAGCAGTTCTTC. Its protein is CASSLGLAGYNEQFF.

This rearrangement joins TRBV5-8 to TRBJ2-2; tentatively, D is TRBD1 (6 bases). Trimming stripped 10 bases from V and 2 bases from J, with 15 bases between. The CDR3 is 14 amino acids. Per germline, CDR1 SGHTS and CDR2 YDEGEE. CDR3 sequence (DNA): TGTGCCGATAGTCCCGGGACAAACACCGGGGAGCTGTTTTTT. Its translation is CADSPGTNTGELFF.

This clone was recorded a few times. The chain joins TRBV6-4 to TRBJ2-1, with D possibly being TRBD1 (6 bases). The CDR3 contains 15 residues. The V end was cut by 0 bases, the J end by 6 bases, with 12 bases between. Looked up from germline, CDR1 is MRHNA and CDR2 is SNTAGT. The CDR3 region has the DNA TGTGCCAGCAGTGACTCTGGGGGCTGGGGCAATGAGCAGTTCTTC. The encoded protein is CASSDSGGWGNEQFF.

The chain couples TRBV5-4 to TRBJ1-3; no firm D call. V was trimmed by 3 bases and J by 4 bases, leaving 11 bases between them. This CDR3 is 14 amino acids long. Per germline, CDR1 SGHNT and CDR2 YYREEE (reference sequence). CDR3 nucleotide sequence: TGTGCCAGCAGCTCCGAGGACTCCGGAAACACCATATATTTT. This gives the protein CASSSEDSGNTIYF.

The chain uses TRBV6-5 and TRBJ1-3, with a possible D match to TRBD1 (5 bases). V lost 7 bases and J lost 4, with 14 bases in between. The CDR3 covers 14 residues. Germline CDR1 MNHEY, CDR2 SVGAGI. The CDR3 reads CASTRGGFGNTIYF. The CDR3 DNA sequence: TGTGCCAGCACCCGGGGGGGGTTCGGAAACACCATATATTTT.

This clone was observed a few times. V usage is TRBV10-1 and J usage is TRBJ2-7; possible D gene TRBD2, 5 bases. The V gene lost 2 bases and the J gene lost 4 bases, with 12 bases spanning the gap. Germline CDR1 and CDR2: WNHNN and SYGVQD (reference sequence). CDR3 length equals 14 residues. The CDR3 protein is CASSEGSDAYEQYF. The CDR3 nucleotides read TGCGCCAGCAGTGAGGGTAGCGACGCATACGAGCAGTACTTC.